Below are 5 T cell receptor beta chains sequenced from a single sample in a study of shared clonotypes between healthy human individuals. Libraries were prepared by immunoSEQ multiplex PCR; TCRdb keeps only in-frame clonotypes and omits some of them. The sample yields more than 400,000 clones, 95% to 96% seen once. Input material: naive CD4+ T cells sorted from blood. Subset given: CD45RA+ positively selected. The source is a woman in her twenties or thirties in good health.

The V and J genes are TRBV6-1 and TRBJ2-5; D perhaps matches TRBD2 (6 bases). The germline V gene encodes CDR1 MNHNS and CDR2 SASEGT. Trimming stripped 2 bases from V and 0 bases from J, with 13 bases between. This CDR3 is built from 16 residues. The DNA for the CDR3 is TGTGCCAGCAGTGAAATTGGGGGGAGGAACCAAGAGACCCAGTACTTC. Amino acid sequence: CASSEIGGRNQETQYF.

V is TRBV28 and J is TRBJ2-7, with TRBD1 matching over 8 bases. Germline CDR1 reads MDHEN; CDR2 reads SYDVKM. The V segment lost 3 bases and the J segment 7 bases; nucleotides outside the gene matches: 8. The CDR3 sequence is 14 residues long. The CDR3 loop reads CASSFPQGAGEQYF. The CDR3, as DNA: TGTGCCAGCAGTTTCCCCCAGGGGGCTGGTGAGCAGTACTTC.

CDR3 DNA: TGTGCCAGCAGCCAAGACAATAACTATGGCTACACCTTC. This gives the protein CASSQDNNYGYTF. The chain carries TRBV5-4 and TRBJ1-2, with D hard to call. The CDR3 consists of 13 residues. Trimming stripped 4 bases from V and 1 base from J, with 8 bases between. Germline V gene lookup returns CDR1 SGHNT and CDR2 YYREEE (reference sequence).

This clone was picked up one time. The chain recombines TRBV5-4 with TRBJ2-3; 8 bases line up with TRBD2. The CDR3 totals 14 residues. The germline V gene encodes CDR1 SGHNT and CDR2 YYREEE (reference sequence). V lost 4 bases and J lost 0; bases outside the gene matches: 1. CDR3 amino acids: CASSTSGSTDTQYF. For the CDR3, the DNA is TGTGCCAGCAGCACTAGCGGTAGCACAGATACGCAGTATTTT.

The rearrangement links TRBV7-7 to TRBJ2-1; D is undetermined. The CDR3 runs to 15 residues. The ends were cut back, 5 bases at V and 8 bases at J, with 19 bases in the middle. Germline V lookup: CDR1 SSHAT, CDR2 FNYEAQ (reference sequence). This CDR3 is CASSPRVSSLDEQFF. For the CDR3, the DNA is TGTGCCAGCAGCCCCCGGGTCAGCAGCTTAGATGAGCAGTTCTTC.